The TCR beta chain described here comes from a study of T cell responses to AZD1222 COVID-19 vaccine. Trimming stripped 4 bases from V and 4 bases from J, with 6 bases between. Looked up from germline, CDR1 is SGHTA and CDR2 is FQGNSA. The CDR3 sequence is 12 residues long. Method: immunoSEQ multiplex PCR; TCRdb's copy keeps in-frame clones and lacks some. The sample includes 100,000 to 150,000 clones, roughly 88% of them seen just once. About this clone itself: What it binds is unknown.

Broader study findings: CD4 TCRs associated with vaccination spanned spike, dominating at 160-218 and 743-854. The study identified only five to seven AZD1222 recipients as seropositive at baseline.

The specimen comprised peripheral blood, sampled on day 0 of AZD1222 vaccination. The TCR originated in an adult in good health. J is TRBJ2-3 and V is TRBV7-2, with D uncertain. The CDR3 reads CASSYGPDTQYF. In DNA form, the CDR3 reads TGTGCCAGCAGCTACGGACCAGATACGCAGTATTTT.